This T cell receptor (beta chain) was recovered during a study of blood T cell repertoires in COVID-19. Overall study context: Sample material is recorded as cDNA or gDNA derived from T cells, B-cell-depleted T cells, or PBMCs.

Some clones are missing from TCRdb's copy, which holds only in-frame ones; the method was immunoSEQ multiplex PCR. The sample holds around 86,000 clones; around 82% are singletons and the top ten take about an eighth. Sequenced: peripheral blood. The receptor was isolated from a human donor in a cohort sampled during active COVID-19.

CDR3 sequence reads: CASSSGQGLEEKLFF. As DNA, the CDR3 is TGCGCCAGCAGCTCTGGACAGGGGTTAGAGGAAAAACTGTTTTTT. The V gene is TRBV5-1, the J gene TRBJ1-4, with 9 bases lining up with TRBD1. Germline CDR1 is SGHRS and CDR2 is YFSETQ. The CDR3 length is 15 residues. V lost 3 bases to trimming and J lost 8 bases; unmatched junction nucleotides: 8. Variable domain in full (rest from reference TRBV5-1 and TRBJ1-4): KAGVTQTPRYLIKTRGQQVTLSCSPISGHRSVSWYQQTPGQGLQFLFEYFSETQRNKGNFPGRFSGRQFSNSRSEMNVSTLELGDSALYLCASSSGQGLEEKLFFGSGTQLSVL.